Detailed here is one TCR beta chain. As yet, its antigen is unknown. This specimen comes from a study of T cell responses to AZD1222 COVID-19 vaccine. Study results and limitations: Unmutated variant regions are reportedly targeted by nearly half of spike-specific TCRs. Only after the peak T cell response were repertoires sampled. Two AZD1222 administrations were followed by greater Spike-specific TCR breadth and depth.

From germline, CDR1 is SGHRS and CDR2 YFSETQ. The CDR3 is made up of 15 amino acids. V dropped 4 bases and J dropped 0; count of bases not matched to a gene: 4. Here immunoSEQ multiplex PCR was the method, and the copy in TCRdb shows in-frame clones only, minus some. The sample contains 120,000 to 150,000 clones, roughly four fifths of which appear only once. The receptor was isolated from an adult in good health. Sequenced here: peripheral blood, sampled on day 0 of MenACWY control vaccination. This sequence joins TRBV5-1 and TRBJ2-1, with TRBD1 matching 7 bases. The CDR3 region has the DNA TGCGCCAGCAGCAAAACAGGGGACTCCTACAATGAGCAGTTCTTC. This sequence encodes CASSKTGDSYNEQFF.